A selection of T cell receptor beta chains follows, all from one sample in a study of blood T cell repertoires in COVID-19. Libraries were prepared by immunoSEQ multiplex PCR; TCRdb keeps only in-frame clonotypes and omits some of them. In the table there are around 400,000 clones, roughly 90% of which are singletons. The sequenced sample consisted of peripheral blood. The receptors originated from a man aged 35 to 55 with acute or convalescent COVID-19. Each CDR3 is given with its conserved first and last residue. The D gene is left open where the match is weak.

D gene	J gene	V gene	CDR3 protein	CDR3 DNA
-	TRBJ1-1	TRBV28	CASSSGSQNTEAFF	TGTGCCAGCAGTTCGGGTTCTCAAAACACTGAAGCTTTCTTT
TRBD1	TRBJ2-2	TRBV25-1	CASRRGTGNTGELFF	TGTGCCAGCAGGCGCGGGACAGGAAACACCGGGGAGCTGTTTTTT
TRBD2	TRBJ2-1	TRBV4-1	CASSRAFGGDSGSRNEQFF	TGCGCCAGCAGCCGGGCGTTTGGGGGAGATAGCGGGAGCCGCAATGAGCAGTTCTTC
-	TRBJ1-3	TRBV9	CASSSASGNTIYF	TGTGCCAGCAGCAGCGCAAGTGGAAACACCATATATTTT
TRBD2	TRBJ2-5	TRBV7-8	CASSTSGGAKETQYF	TGTGCCAGCAGCACCAGCGGGGGGGCTAAAGAGACCCAGTACTTC
-	TRBJ1-1	TRBV12-3/TRBV12-4	CASSLQGNTEAFF	TGTGCCAGCAGTTTACAGGGAAACACTGAAGCTTTCTTT
-	TRBJ2-7	TRBV27	CASSLFGDTSYEQYF	TGTGCCAGCTCTCTTTTTGGGGACACCTCCTACGAGCAGTACTTC
-	TRBJ1-1	TRBV5-1	CASSRAGGTEAFF	TGCGCCAGCTCCAGGGCGGGGGGCACTGAAGCTTTCTTT
-	TRBJ1-5	TRBV27	CASSLYLSQPQHF	TGTGCCAGCAGTTTATATCTCAGTCAGCCCCAGCATTTT
-	TRBJ2-3	TRBV6-6	CASSYSEHTDTQYF	TGTGCCAGCAGTTACTCAGAACACACAGATACGCAGTATTTT